The T cell receptor (beta chain) described here comes from a study of T cell responses to AZD1222 COVID-19 vaccine. The method was immunoSEQ multiplex PCR; TCRdb's version includes in-frame clones alone and lacks a portion of them. The data hold about 110,000 clones, with 85% to 90% observed a single time. Trimming removed 3 bases from V and 3 bases from J; junction bases left unmatched: 6. The CDR3 sequence is 14 residues long. Germline CDR1 is DFQATT and CDR2 is SNEGSKA (reference sequence). The receptor was derived from an adult in good health. Source: peripheral blood, taken on day 0 of AZD1222 vaccination. This chain uses TRBV20-1 with TRBJ2-7, with 9 bases aligning to TRBD1. The CDR3 region is CSASTGTGYYEQYF. Written as DNA, the CDR3 is TGCAGTGCTAGTACCGGGACAGGGTACTACGAGCAGTACTTC.